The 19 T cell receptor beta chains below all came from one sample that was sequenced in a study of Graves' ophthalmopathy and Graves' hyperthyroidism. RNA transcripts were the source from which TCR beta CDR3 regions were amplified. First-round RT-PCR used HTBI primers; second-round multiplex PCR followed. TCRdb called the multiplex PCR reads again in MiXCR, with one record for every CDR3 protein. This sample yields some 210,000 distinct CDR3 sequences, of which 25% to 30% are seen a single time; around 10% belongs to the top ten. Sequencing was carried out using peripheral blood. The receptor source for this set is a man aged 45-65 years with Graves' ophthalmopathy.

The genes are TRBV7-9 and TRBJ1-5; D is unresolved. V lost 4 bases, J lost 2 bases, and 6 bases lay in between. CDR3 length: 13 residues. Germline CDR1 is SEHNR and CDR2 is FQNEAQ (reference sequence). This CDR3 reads CASSWSGNQPQHF. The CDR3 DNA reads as TGTGCCAGCAGCTGGAGTGGCAATCAGCCCCAGCATTTT.

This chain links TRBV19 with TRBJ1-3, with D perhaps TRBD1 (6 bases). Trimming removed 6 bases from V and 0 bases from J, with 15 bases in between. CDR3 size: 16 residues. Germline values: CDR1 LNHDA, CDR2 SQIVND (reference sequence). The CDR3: CASSTSGTPSGNTIYF. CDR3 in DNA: TGTGCCAGTAGCACCTCCGGGACACCCTCTGGAAACACCATATATTTT.

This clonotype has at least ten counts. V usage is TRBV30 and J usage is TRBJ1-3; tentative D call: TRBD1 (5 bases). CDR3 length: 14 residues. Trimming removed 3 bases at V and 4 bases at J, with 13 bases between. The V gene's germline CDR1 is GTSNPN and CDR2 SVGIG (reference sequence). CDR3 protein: CAWRNTGSGNTIYF. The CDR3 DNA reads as TGTGCCTGGAGAAATACAGGTTCAGGAAACACCATATATTTT.

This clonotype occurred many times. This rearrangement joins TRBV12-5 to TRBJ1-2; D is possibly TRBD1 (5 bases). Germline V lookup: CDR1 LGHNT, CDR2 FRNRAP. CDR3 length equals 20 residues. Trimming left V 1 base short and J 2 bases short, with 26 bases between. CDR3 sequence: CASGLDSWDSGKKGNYGYTF. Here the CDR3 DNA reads TGTGCTAGTGGTTTGGATAGTTGGGACTCCGGGAAAAAAGGGAACTATGGCTACACCTTC.

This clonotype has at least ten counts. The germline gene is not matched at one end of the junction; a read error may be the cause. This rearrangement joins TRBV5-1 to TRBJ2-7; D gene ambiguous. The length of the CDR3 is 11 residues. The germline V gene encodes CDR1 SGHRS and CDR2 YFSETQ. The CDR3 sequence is CASSLNYEQYF. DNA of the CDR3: TGTGCCAGCAGCTTAAACTACGAGCAGTACTTC.

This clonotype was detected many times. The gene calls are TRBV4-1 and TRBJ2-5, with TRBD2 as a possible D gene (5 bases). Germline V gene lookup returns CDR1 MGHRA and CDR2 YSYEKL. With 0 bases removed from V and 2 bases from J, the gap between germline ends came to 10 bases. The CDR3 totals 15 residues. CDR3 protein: CASSQDQAAQETQYF. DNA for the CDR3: TGCGCCAGCAGCCAAGATCAAGCGGCTCAAGAGACCCAGTACTTC.

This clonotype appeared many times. Here the CDR3 reads CASSLGRGLGASEQYF. As DNA, the CDR3 is TGCGCCAGCAGCTTGGGTCGGGGGTTGGGAGCTTCCGAGCAGTACTTC. The chain has TRBV5-1 and TRBJ2-7; a possible D gene is TRBD2 (6 bases). Germline V gives CDR1 SGHRS, CDR2 YFSETQ. V shed 0 bases and J shed 6 bases, with 19 bases lying between them. The CDR3 runs to 16 residues.

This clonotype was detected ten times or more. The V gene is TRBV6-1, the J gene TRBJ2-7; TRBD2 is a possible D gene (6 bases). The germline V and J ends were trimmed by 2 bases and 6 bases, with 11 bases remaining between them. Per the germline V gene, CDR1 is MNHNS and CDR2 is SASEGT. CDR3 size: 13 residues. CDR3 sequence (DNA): TGTGCCAGCAGTGAAACGGAGGGCTCCGAGCAGTACTTC. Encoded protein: CASSETEGSEQYF.

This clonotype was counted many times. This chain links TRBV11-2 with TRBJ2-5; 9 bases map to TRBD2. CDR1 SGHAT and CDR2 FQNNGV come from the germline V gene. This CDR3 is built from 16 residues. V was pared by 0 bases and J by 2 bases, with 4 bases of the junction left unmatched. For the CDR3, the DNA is TGTGCCAGCAGCTTAGATCGGCTAGCGGGGCAAGAGACCCAGTACTTC. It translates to CASSLDRLAGQETQYF.

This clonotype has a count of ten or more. Written as DNA, the CDR3 is TGTGCCAGCAGTGAGTTGTGGGGCCGGGACATTCAGTACTTC. Residues: CASSELWGRDIQYF. The chain couples TRBV2 to TRBJ2-4; D perhaps matches TRBD1 (5 bases). This CDR3 contains 14 residues. V was cut by 3 bases and J by 8 bases, with 14 bases left in between. Germline V CDR1 and CDR2: SNHLY, FYNNEI.

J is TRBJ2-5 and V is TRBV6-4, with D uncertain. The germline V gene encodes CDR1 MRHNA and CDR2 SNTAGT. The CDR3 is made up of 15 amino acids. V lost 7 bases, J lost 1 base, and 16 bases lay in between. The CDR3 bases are TGTGCCAGCACCCTCGGACCCTCTGCCCAAGAGACCCAGTACTTC. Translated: CASTLGPSAQETQYF.

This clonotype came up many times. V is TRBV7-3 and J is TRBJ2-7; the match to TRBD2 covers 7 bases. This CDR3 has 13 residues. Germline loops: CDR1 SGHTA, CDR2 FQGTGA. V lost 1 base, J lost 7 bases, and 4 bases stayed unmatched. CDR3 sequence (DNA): TGTGCCAGCAGCTTAATGGTAGCGGGTGAGCAGTACTTC. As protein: CASSLMVAGEQYF.

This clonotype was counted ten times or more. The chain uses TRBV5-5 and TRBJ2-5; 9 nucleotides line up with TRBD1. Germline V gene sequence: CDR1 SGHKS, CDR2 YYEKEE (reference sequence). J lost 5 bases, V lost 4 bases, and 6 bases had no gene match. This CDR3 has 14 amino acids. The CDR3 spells CASSLTGGAETQYF. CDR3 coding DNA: TGTGCCAGCAGCCTCACAGGGGGCGCTGAGACCCAGTACTTC.

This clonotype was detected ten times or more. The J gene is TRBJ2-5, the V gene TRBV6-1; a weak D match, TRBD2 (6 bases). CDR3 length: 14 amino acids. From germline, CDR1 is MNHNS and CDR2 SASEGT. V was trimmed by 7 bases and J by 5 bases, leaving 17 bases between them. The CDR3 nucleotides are TGTGCCAGCACTACGGGCGGGGCAGAGGAGACCCAGTACTTC. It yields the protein CASTTGGAEETQYF.

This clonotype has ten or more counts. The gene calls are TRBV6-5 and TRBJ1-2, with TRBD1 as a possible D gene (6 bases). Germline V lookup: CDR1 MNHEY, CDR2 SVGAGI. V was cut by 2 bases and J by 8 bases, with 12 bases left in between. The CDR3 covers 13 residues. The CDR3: CASSYQGLGGYTF. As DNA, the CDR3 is TGTGCCAGCAGTTACCAGGGGCTAGGGGGCTACACCTTC.

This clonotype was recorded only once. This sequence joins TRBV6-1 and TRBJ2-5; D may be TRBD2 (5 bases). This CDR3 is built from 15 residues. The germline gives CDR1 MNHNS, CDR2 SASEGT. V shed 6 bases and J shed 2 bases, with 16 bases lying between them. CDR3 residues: CASSQGGGLQETQYF. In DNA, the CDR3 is TGTGCCAGCAGCCAAGGCGGTGGACTGCAAGAGACCCAGTACTTC.

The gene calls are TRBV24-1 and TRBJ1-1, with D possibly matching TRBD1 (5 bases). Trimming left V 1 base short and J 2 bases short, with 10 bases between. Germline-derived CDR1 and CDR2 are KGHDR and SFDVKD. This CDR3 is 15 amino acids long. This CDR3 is CATSDFRDGNTEAFF. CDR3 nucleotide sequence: TGTGCCACCAGTGATTTCCGGGACGGAAACACTGAAGCTTTCTTT.

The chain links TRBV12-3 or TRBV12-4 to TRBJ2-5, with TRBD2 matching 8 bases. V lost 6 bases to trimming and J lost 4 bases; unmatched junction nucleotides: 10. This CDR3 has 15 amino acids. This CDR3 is CASRGGRAGVETQYF. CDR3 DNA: TGTGCCAGCAGGGGGGGTCGAGCGGGGGTAGAGACCCAGTACTTC.

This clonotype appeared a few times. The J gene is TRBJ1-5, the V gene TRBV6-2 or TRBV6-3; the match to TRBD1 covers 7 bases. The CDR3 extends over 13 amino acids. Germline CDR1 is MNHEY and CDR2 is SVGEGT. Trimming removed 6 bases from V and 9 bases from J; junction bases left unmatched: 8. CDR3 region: CASRPNRGGPQHF. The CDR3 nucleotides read TGTGCCAGCAGGCCAAACAGGGGAGGGCCCCAGCATTTT.